The T cell receptor beta chain under discussion was sequenced for a study of blood T cell repertoires in COVID-19. Study as a whole: Acute and convalescent COVID-19 samples came from the United States, Italy and Spain. From T cells, B-cell-depleted T cells, or PBMCs came the material, which was cDNA or gDNA.

Under the authors' procedure: Reference gene primer amplification yielded estimated nucleated cell counts. Generated by immunoSEQ multiplex PCR, the TCRdb table keeps only in-frame clones and is missing some. The V and J calls and clone size come from that table; D and trimming were worked out from the DNA. This sample has approximately 300,000 clones; roughly 86% occur once, and the top ten carry 1.5% to 2%. This CDR3 is 15 amino acids long. Trimming removed 1 base at V and 6 bases at J, with 17 bases between. From germline, CDR1 is SGHRS and CDR2 YFSETQ. This receptor was obtained from a woman in her 30s with COVID-19, enrolled during active disease. This chain links TRBV5-1 with TRBJ2-7, with D possibly being TRBD1 (5 bases). Sequencing input: peripheral blood. CDR3 nucleotide sequence: TGCGCCAGCAGCTTGTGGGGCCGCACCAAGGGCGAGCAGTACTTC. Its protein is CASSLWGRTKGEQYF.